The rows below give T cell receptor beta chains drawn from one sample of a study of memory CD4+ T cells and cytomegalovirus serostatus. Measured with immunoSEQ multiplex PCR; TCRdb has only the in-frame clones, and not every one. The sample has under 55,000 clones, more than 70% seen once. The specimen sequenced was memory CD4+ T cells from blood. Receptors originate from an adult in good health and CMV-seropositive. CDR3s leave out the opening cysteine and the closing phenylalanine or tryptophan.

j_call: TRBJ2-7; v_call: TRBV7-2; cdr3_aa: ASSLFAGGAREQY
j_call: TRBJ2-2; v_call: TRBV18; cdr3_aa: ASSGRGLGGTGELF
j_call: TRBJ1-1; v_call: TRBV6-5; cdr3_aa: ASSHRNTEAF
j_call: TRBJ1-1; v_call: TRBV7-2; cdr3_aa: ASSLVGGTTEAF
j_call: TRBJ2-3; v_call: TRBV18; cdr3_aa: ASSPSSGGFTDTQY
j_call: TRBJ1-2; v_call: TRBV13; cdr3_aa: ASSFQGTGVYGYT
j_call: TRBJ1-1; v_call: TRBV7-2; cdr3_aa: ASSLQGLTEAF
j_call: TRBJ1-5; v_call: TRBV7-9; cdr3_aa: ASSYGGTNQPQH
j_call: TRBJ2-1; v_call: TRBV7-8; cdr3_aa: ASRLRESGYNEQF
j_call: TRBJ2-7; v_call: TRBV28; cdr3_aa: ASSPVAGGSYEQY
j_call: TRBJ2-7; v_call: TRBV28; cdr3_aa: ASSPATGQSYEQY
j_call: .; v_call: TRBV4-2; cdr3_aa: ASSQDKSGLAPYEQY
j_call: TRBJ2-2; v_call: TRBV7-2; cdr3_aa: ASCCKETNTGELF
j_call: TRBJ1-5; v_call: TRBV9; cdr3_aa: ASSVGARDSQPQH
j_call: TRBJ2-1; v_call: TRBV20-1; cdr3_aa: SAGATDEQF
j_call: TRBJ1-2; v_call: TRBV4-3; cdr3_aa: ASSLRGSWPNYGYT
j_call: TRBJ2-3; v_call: TRBV27; cdr3_aa: ASRITGTLTDTQY
j_call: TRBJ1-1; v_call: TRBV20-1; cdr3_aa: SARDGLQYF
j_call: TRBJ2-7; v_call: TRBV5-6; cdr3_aa: ASSLGGRQQY
j_call: TRBJ2-5; v_call: TRBV15; cdr3_aa: ATSRAVAARQETQY
j_call: TRBJ2-7; v_call: TRBV5-1; cdr3_aa: ASSLGLSTVSYEQY
j_call: TRBJ1-2; v_call: TRBV5-1; cdr3_aa: ASSDLRQGWNYGYT
j_call: TRBJ2-1; v_call: TRBV10-3; cdr3_aa: AIMSTNEQF
j_call: TRBJ1-2; v_call: TRBV7-2; cdr3_aa: ASSLVGEDYGYT
j_call: TRBJ2-1; v_call: TRBV28; cdr3_aa: ASRTAGASYNEQF
j_call: TRBJ1-3; v_call: TRBV6-1; cdr3_aa: ASRPGDSGNTIY
j_call: TRBJ1-3; v_call: TRBV10-3; cdr3_aa: AISARAGNTIY
j_call: TRBJ1-1; v_call: TRBV18; cdr3_aa: ASSPRAGDGEAF
j_call: TRBJ2-5; v_call: TRBV7-9; cdr3_aa: ASSFSGNQETQY